The clone carrying this T cell receptor beta chain came up a few times. What it binds is not known. V shed 6 bases and J 6 bases; nucleotides not matched to a gene: 3. The germline gives CDR1 LNHDA, CDR2 SQIVND (reference sequence). This CDR3 has 13 amino acids. The data stem from a study of cytomegalovirus exposure and HLA in healthy donors. Study context: An earlier analysis found under 130 million unique TCR beta sequences from 200 million or so T cells. Study-wide findings and caveats: It was reported in a later analysis that an Asian-associated ancestry cluster showed fewer N-insertions than the 666-donor mean. The HLA-A and HLA-B alleles of most subjects were reportedly predicted accurately from TCR beta sequences. A later analysis showed that HLA-associated TCR beta chains had undergone more clonal expansion than equally common others.

The primer mix had 60 Vbeta and 13 Jbeta primers. Assay: immunoSEQ multiplex PCR; the TCRdb copy retains only in-frame clones and omits some. The sample has around 150,000 clones; 80% are singletons. The sequenced sample consisted of PBMCs. This clonotype was sampled from a man aged 25-40 years in good health and CMV-seronegative. This chain links TRBV19 with TRBJ1-4, with 8 bases aligning to TRBD1. DNA for the CDR3: TGTGCCAGTAGGGACAGGGTGGATGAAAAACTGTTTTTT. Protein sequence: CASRDRVDEKLFF.